This T cell receptor (beta chain) came from a study of cytomegalovirus exposure and HLA in healthy donors. Study context: In a previous analysis, about 100 million unique TCR beta sequences were found from 150 million to 200 million T cells.

In the PCR, 60 Vbeta and 13 Jbeta primers were used. Only in-frame clones appear in the TCRdb table, and some are missing; sequencing was by immunoSEQ multiplex PCR. The sample has 100,000 to 150,000 clones, around three fifths seen once. With regard to this clone: Its specificity is not known.

Germline-derived CDR1 and CDR2 are MNHEY and SMNVEV (reference sequence). V lost 6 bases, J lost 1 base, and 12 bases lay in between. The CDR3 spans 14 residues. Study conclusions and caveats: Owing to their indistinguishability, certain V segments, notably TRBV6-2 and TRBV6-3, were excluded.

The chain combines TRBV27 with TRBJ2-5; no clear D. Material: PBMCs. This clonotype was obtained from a woman aged 40-49 years in good health and CMV-seronegative. The CDR3 nucleotides read TGTGCCAGCAGCTTGGGCTTCTCCCAAGAGACCCAGTACTTC. Translation: CASSLGFSQETQYF.